This entry concerns a single T cell receptor beta chain. TCRdb keeps only in-frame clones here, not all; method: immunoSEQ multiplex PCR. Of 35,000 to 40,000 clones in the sample, roughly 89% were seen once. This entry is derived from a study of T cell changes during pregnancy in multiple sclerosis. The CDR3 is 19 residues long. CDR1 is SGHDT, CDR2 YYEEEE, per germline. With 2 bases clipped from V and 0 bases from J, the junction kept 11 bases outside the gene matches. This TCR was sampled from a female donor with multiple sclerosis, enrolled in a pregnancy study. This specimen was CD4+ T cells from peripheral blood mononuclear cells, taken in the second trimester of pregnancy. This chain links TRBV5-6 with TRBJ2-6, with TRBD1 identical over 7 bases. CDR3 residues: CASSLGAAGGSSGANVLTF. DNA for the CDR3: TGTGCCAGCAGCTTAGGGGCGGCAGGGGGAAGCTCTGGGGCCAACGTCCTGACTTTC. Using reference TRBV5-6 and TRBJ2-6 for the parts outside the CDR3, the full variable domain is DAGVTQSPTHLIKTRGQQVTLRCSPKSGHDTVSWYQQALGQGPQFIFQYYEEEERQRGNFPDRFSGHQFPNYSSELNVNALLLGDSALYLCASSLGAAGGSSGANVLTFGAGSRLTVL.